This note documents a single TCR beta chain sequence. Its target is not known. The source of the sample is a study of PD-L1 blockade in urothelial cancer. Study in general: Of prior chemotherapy regimens, patients had received between 0 and 3. Analyzed time points were 3 weeks (second dose) and 6 weeks after therapy began.

The study, taken as a whole, reports: Those with durable benefit had larger increases in tumor-associated blood clones at 3 weeks.

V shed 4 bases and J shed 0 bases, with 17 bases lying between them. This CDR3 has 16 residues. Germline V gene sequence: CDR1 SGHRS, CDR2 YFSETQ. Profiled with immunoSEQ multiplex PCR; TCRdb holds only in-frame clones, not every one. This sample has around 70,000 clones, with around 80% found just once. Sequencing used PBMCs, obtained around atezolizumab (anti-PD-L1) treatment. This rearrangement joins TRBV5-1 to TRBJ2-7, with D possibly TRBD1 on 6 matching bases. The TCR was taken from a man in his sixties or seventies with urothelial cancer. Here the CDR3 reads CASSPRTEFFSYEQYF. In nucleotides, the CDR3 is TGCGCCAGCAGCCCTCGGACAGAGTTTTTCTCCTACGAGCAGTACTTC. The whole variable domain, filled in from reference TRBV5-1 and TRBJ2-7, reads KAGVTQTPRYLIKTRGQQVTLSCSPISGHRSVSWYQQTPGQGLQFLFEYFSETQRNKGNFPGRFSGRQFSNSRSEMNVSTLELGDSALYLCASSPRTEFFSYEQYFGPGTRLTVT.